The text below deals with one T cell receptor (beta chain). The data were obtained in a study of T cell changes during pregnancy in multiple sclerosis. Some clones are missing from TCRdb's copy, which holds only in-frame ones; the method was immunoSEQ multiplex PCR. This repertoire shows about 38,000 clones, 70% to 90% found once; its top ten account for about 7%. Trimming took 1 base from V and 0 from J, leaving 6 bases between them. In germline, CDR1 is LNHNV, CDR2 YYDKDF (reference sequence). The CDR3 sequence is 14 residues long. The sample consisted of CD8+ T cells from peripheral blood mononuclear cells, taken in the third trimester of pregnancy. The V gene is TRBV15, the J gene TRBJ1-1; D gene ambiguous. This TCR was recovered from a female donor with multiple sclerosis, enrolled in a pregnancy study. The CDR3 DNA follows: TGTGCCACCAGCAGAGCCGAGCTGAACACTGAAGCTTTCTTT. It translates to CATSRAELNTEAFF.